What follows are 9 T cell receptor beta chains derived from one specimen sequenced in a study of T cell repertoires in cytomegalovirus infection. TCRdb recomputed calls from the reads with MiXCR, one row per CDR3 protein. The sample lists about 130,000 distinct CDR3 sequences; 20% to 30% were seen once. What these receptors recognize is not known. Input material: PBMCs, sequenced either directly or after in vitro stimulation (not recorded which). The receptor set was obtained from a human donor in good health (CMV status not recorded). Some clones in this sample may be carry-over from other donors' samples.

This clonotype was picked up a small number of times. This sequence joins TRBV6-5 and TRBJ2-7; D is perhaps TRBD2 (5 bases). V was trimmed by 0 bases and J by 3 bases, leaving 15 bases between them. Germline CDR1 and CDR2: MNHEY and SVGAGI. The length of the CDR3 is 16 residues. The CDR3 DNA reads as TGTGCCAGCAGTTACTCGACGGCTAGCTGGGACTACGAGCAGTACTTC. Its protein product is CASSYSTASWDYEQYF.

This clonotype came up many times. This chain connects TRBV7-2 to TRBJ1-6; maybe TRBD1 (5 bases). The CDR3 length is 16 residues. V was shortened by 5 bases and J by 7 bases, with 18 bases between the two germline ends. Per the germline V gene, CDR1 is SGHTA and CDR2 is FQGNSA. The CDR3: CASSPRTGGNNSPLHF. CDR3 coding DNA: TGTGCCAGCAGCCCAAGGACTGGGGGGAACAATTCACCCCTCCACTTT.

The chain links TRBV10-2 to TRBJ2-1; tentative D call: TRBD1 (6 bases). Trimming pared 6 bases from V and 10 bases from J, leaving 16 bases between. Germline CDR1 is WSHSY and CDR2 is SAAADI. The CDR3 contains 13 residues. The CDR3 DNA is TGCGCCAGCAGAGTCTTCTTACAGGGAGAGCAGTTCTTC. This codes for CASRVFLQGEQFF.

The chain is built from TRBV29-1 and TRBJ2-3, with D unclear. Per the germline V gene, CDR1 is SQVTM and CDR2 is ANQGSEA. The CDR3 runs 12 residues. V was shortened by 4 bases and J by 1 base, with 6 bases between the two germline ends. This CDR3 reads CSVGERTDTQYF. The DNA for the CDR3 is TGCAGCGTTGGCGAGCGCACAGATACGCAGTATTTT.

J is TRBJ2-3 and V is TRBV5-1; the match to TRBD1 covers 7 bases. Losses at the gene ends were 0 bases for V and 0 bases for J; bases not matched to a gene: 7. The CDR3 covers 17 residues. The V gene's germline CDR1 is SGHRS and CDR2 YFSETQ. This CDR3 reads CASSLVGQATSTDTQYF. DNA for the CDR3: TGCGCCAGCAGCTTGGTCGGACAGGCTACTAGCACAGATACGCAGTATTTT.

The CDR3 protein is CSATRGSYEQYF. The CDR3 nucleotides read TGCAGTGCAACCAGGGGCTCCTACGAGCAGTACTTC. This sequence joins TRBV20-1 and TRBJ2-7; D is perhaps TRBD1 (6 bases). V dropped 6 bases and J dropped 0 bases, with 9 bases sitting between them. Germline values: CDR1 DFQATT, CDR2 SNEGSKA (reference sequence). This CDR3 has 12 residues.

This chain uses TRBV2 with TRBJ2-7; D may be TRBD2 (5 bases). CDR3 length equals 13 residues. Germline V gives CDR1 SNHLY, CDR2 FYNNEI. Trimming shortened V by 7 bases and J by 5 bases, and 15 bases separated the two germline ends. The CDR3 reads CASKWTEADEQYF. The CDR3 region has the DNA TGTGCCAGCAAATGGACGGAGGCGGACGAGCAGTACTTC.

The chain recombines TRBV7-6 with TRBJ2-3, with D tentatively TRBD1 (6 bases). Trimming cost V 5 bases and J 2 bases, with 17 bases left between them. Germline V gene lookup returns CDR1 SGHVS and CDR2 FNYEAQ. There are 16 residues in the CDR3. The DNA for the CDR3 is TGTGCCAGCAGCCTAAGGCATGGGACATCCACAGATACGCAGTATTTT. Amino acid sequence: CASSLRHGTSTDTQYF.

This clonotype was counted a few times. V gene TRBV11-2 combines with J gene TRBJ2-5, with 8 bases aligning to TRBD2. Losses at the gene ends were 5 bases for V and 1 base for J; bases not matched to a gene: 12. CDR1 and CDR2 from the germline V gene are SGHAT and FQNNGV. The CDR3 loop spans 17 amino acids. The CDR3 coding sequence is TGTGCCAGCAGCGACCCACAACTAGCGGAGGCCCAAGAGACCCAGTACTTC. Translation gives CASSDPQLAEAQETQYF.